This entry describes one TCR beta chain. The CDR3 is 14 amino acids. Trimming took 2 bases from V and 1 from J, leaving 9 bases between them. Germline assignment: CDR1 SGHDT and CDR2 YYEEEE. A quantity of about 0.45 to 1 ug RNA underwent reverse transcription using random hexamers. TCRdb redid the calling of the immunoSEQ multiplex PCR reads with MiXCR, one entry per CDR3 protein. The sample lists about 210,000 distinct CDR3 sequences, about 95% occurring once. Patients with Susac syndrome met diagnostic criteria defined recently for definite or probable disease. This sample is drawn from a study of CD8 T cells in Susac syndrome.

This receptor was identified in a human donor with Susac syndrome. Material: CD4+ T cells from PBMCs. The V gene is TRBV5-6, the J gene TRBJ1-2; D unresolved. CDR3: CASSFDTINYGYTF. The CDR3 bases are TGTGCCAGCAGCTTCGACACCATTAACTATGGCTACACCTTC.